This TCR beta chain was identified during a study of T cell responses to AZD1222 COVID-19 vaccine. As regards this clone: No antigen is known for it.

The CDR3 has 16 amino acids. Germline CDR1 is GTSNPN and CDR2 is SVGIG (reference sequence). V was cut by 3 bases and J by 4 bases, with 21 bases left in between. Sequenced by immunoSEQ multiplex PCR; TCRdb stores in-frame clones only, minus some. The sample includes 110,000 or so clones, more than 70% of them seen just once. Study conclusions and caveats: Repertoire sampling occurred only after the peak T cell response. Spike-specific TCR breadth and depth grew following two AZD1222 doses. The donor cohort was predominantly white British with a female majority, and clonal diversity may have been underestimated.

The starting material was peripheral blood, obtained on day 0 of AZD1222 vaccination. This chain joins TRBV30 and TRBJ1-2, with unresolved D. This sequence originates from an adult in good health. Here the CDR3 DNA reads TGTGCCTGGAGGTTGATAACAGACGCTCTTGGCTATGGCTACACCTTC. It is translated as CAWRLITDALGYGYTF.